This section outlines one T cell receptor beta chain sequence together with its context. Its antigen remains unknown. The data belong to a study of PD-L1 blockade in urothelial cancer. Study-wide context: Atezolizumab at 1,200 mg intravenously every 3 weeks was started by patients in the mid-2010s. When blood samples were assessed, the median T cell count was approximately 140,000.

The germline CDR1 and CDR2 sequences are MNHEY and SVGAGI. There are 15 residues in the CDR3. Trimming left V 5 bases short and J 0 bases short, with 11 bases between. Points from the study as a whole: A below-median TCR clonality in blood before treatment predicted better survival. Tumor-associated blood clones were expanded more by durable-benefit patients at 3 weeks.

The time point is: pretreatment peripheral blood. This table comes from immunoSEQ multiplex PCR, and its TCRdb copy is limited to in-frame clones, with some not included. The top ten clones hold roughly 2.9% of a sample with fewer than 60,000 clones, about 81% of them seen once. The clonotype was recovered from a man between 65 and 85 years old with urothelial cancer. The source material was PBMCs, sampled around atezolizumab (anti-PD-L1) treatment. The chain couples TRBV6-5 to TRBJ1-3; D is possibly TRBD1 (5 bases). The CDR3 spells CASSAKGSSGNTIYF. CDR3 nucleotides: TGTGCCAGCAGTGCCAAGGGGTCCTCTGGAAACACCATATATTTT.